This T cell receptor beta chain was found in a study of cytomegalovirus exposure and HLA in healthy donors. PCR employed 60 Vbeta and 13 Jbeta primers. The assay was immunoSEQ multiplex PCR, and TCRdb's table has in-frame clones only and misses some. Here the sample spans 55,000 to 85,000 clones, 55% to 70% being singletons. A note on this clone: What it binds is unknown.

In nominal health when sampled, donors likely had unrecorded immune exposures nonetheless. CDR1 PRHDT and CDR2 FYEKMQ come from the germline V gene (reference sequence). V was pared by 0 bases and J by 8 bases, with 3 bases of the junction left unmatched. The CDR3 runs 14 residues. Study-wide findings and caveats: It emerged from a later analysis that several of the most significant clusters appeared to be linked to common viral pathogens. Associated with HLA alleles at 0.05 false discovery rate in a later analysis were 15,000 to 20,000 TCR beta sequences. Prior analysis indicated that the majority of TCR beta V segments exhibited productivity approximately 87% or approximately 30% of the time.

This TCR derives from a woman aged 45 to 65 in good health and CMV-seronegative. The sequencing input was PBMCs. V usage is TRBV13 and J usage is TRBJ2-3, with 9 bases identical to TRBD2. This chain's CDR3 is CASSLGLAGSTQYF. DNA for the CDR3: TGTGCCAGCAGCTTAGGTCTAGCGGGGAGTACGCAGTATTTT.